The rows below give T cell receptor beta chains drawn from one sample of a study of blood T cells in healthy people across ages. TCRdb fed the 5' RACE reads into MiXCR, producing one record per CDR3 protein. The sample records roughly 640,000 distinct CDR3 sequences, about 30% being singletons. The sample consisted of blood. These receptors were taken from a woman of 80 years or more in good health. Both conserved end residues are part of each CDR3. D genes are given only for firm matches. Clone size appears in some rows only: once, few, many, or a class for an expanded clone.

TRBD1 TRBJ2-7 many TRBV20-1 TGCAGTGCCGACGGACAGGGGTACGACGAGCAGTACTTC CSADGQGYDEQYF
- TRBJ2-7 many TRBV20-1 TGCAGTGCTAGAGTAGATTATTACGAGCAGTACTTC CSARVDYYEQYF
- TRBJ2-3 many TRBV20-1 TGCAGTGCTAGAGATCTTAACACAGATACGCAGTATTTT CSARDLNTDTQYF
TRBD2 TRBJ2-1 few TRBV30 TGTGCCTGGAGTGGAGCGGGGGGAAGAAAACCCGAGTTCTTC CAWSGAGGRKPEFF
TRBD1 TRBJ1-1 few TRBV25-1 TGTGCCAGCACTGGGACAGGGGCCCACATGAACACTGAAGCTTTCTTT CASTGTGAHMNTEAFF
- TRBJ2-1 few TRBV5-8 TGTGCCAGCAGCTGGGGGGCCAATGAGCAGTTCTTC CASSWGANEQFF
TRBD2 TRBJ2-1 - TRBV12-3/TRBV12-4 TGTGCCAGCAGTTCCCCCTCGGCGGGAGTAAACTACAATGAGCAGTTCTTC CASSSPSAGVNYNEQFF
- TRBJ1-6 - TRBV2 TGTGCCAGCAGTCCGTCACCAGGGAAGTCACCCCCCCACTTT CASSPSPGKSPPHF
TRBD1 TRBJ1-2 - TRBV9 TGTGCCAGCAGCGTAGCTCCCAGGGGGGCTGGCTACACCTTC CASSVAPRGAGYTF
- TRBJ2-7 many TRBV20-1 TGCAGTGCTATGGGGAATAACTACGAGCAGTACTTC CSAMGNNYEQYF
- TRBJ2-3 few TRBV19 TGTGCCAGTAGTGTGGACCGCGTACATACGCAGTATTTT CASSVDRVHTQYF
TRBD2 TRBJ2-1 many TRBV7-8 TGTGCCAGCAGCTCAGGCGGGGGGCGTCGCAATGAGCAGTTCTTC CASSSGGGRRNEQFF
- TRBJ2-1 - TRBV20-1 TGCAGTTCCTCGGGAGACCCCTACAATGAGCAGTTCTTC CSSSGDPYNEQFF
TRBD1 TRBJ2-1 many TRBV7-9 TGTGCAATCAAAGGGGGCCTTTCAGGTAATGAGCAGTTCTTC CAIKGGLSGNEQFF
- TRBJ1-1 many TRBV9 TGTGCCAGCAGCGTAGCCGGGTGGGGTGAAGCTTTCTTT CASSVAGWGEAFF
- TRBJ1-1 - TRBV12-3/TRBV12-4 TGTGCCAGCAGTCTTAGGGGTGGGGGGGGCACTGAAGCTTTCTTT CASSLRGGGGTEAFF
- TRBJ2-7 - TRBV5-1 TGCGCCAGCAGCTCCCTCGCAGGGGGGAAAACCTACGAGCAGTACTTC CASSSLAGGKTYEQYF
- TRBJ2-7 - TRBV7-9 TGTGCCAGCAGCCTCGGGACTTTCCCCTCCTACGAGCAGTACTTC CASSLGTFPSYEQYF
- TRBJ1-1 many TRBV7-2 TGTGCCAGCAGCTTAACCGGTCGAGCTTTCTTT CASSLTGRAFF
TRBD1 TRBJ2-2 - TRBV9 TGTGCCAGCAGCGTAACCGGGACAGTGAACACCGGGGAGCTGTTTTTT CASSVTGTVNTGELFF
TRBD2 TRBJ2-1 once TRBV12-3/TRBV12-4 TGTGCCAGCACCCCGGCTAGCGGGAGTGTTGAGCAGTTCTTC CASTPASGSVEQFF
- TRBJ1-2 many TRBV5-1 TGCGCCAGCAGCTTGGGGTCAGGGAGCGGCTATGGCTACACCTTC CASSLGSGSGYGYTF
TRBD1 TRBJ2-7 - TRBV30 TGTGCCTGGAGTACAGGGGCTTACGAGCAGTACTTC CAWSTGAYEQYF
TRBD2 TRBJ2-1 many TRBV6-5 TGTGCCAGCATTTCTGGACTAGCGGGGGGCCCCTACAATGAGCAGTTCTTC CASISGLAGGPYNEQFF
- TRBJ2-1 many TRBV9 TGTGCCAGCAGCGTGGCGGGGTTATCCTACAATGAGCAGTTCTTC CASSVAGLSYNEQFF
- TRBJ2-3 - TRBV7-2 TGTGCCAGCAGCTTAAACCAAGCAGGTACAGATACGCAGTATTTT CASSLNQAGTDTQYF
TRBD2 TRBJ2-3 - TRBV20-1 TGCAGTGCGGGGAGGGGACTAGTGACCACAGATACGCAGTATTTT CSAGRGLVTTDTQYF
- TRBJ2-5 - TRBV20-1 TGCAGTGCTATTCGACCCCAAGAGACCCAGTACTTC CSAIRPQETQYF
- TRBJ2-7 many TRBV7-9 TGTGCCAGCAGCGGTCGGGACGGCCCCTACGAGCAGTACTTC CASSGRDGPYEQYF
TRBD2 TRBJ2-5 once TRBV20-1 TGCAGTGCTACGGGGACTAGCGGGGCCCACATCAATGAGCAGTACTTC CSATGTSGAHINEQYF
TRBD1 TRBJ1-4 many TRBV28 TGTGCCAGCAAATCGACAGGGGGGATCGCAACTAATGAAAAACTGTTTTTT CASKSTGGIATNEKLFF
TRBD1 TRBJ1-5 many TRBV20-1 TGCAGTGCTCGGACAGGAGATATATCAGGCAATCAGCCCCAGCATTTT CSARTGDISGNQPQHF
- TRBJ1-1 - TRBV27 TGTGCCAGCAGGAATTCAGCTGAAGCTTTCTTT CASRNSAEAFF
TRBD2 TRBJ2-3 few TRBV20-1 TGCAGTGCTTCCTATTACTCCGGGACTAGCGGGGGGACTGTAGATACGCAGTATTTT CSASYYSGTSGGTVDTQYF
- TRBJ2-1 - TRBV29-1 TGCAGCGTTGACCGCGACATGGTCTACAATGAGCAGTTCTTC CSVDRDMVYNEQFF
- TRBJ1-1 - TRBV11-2 TGTGCCAGCAGCCTAGAGGGACGGACACCTTACACTGAAGCTTTCTTT CASSLEGRTPYTEAFF
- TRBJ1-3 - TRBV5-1 TGCGCCAGCAGCTTGGGGACGGGGACCTCCGGAAACACCATATATTTT CASSLGTGTSGNTIYF
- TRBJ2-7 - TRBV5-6 TGTGCCAGCAGCTTGAGTGTGTTGACAGTCCGCTACGAGCAGTACTTC CASSLSVLTVRYEQYF
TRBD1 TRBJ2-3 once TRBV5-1 TGCGCCAGCAGCTTGGCCGGGACAGTAGCAGATACGCAGTATTTT CASSLAGTVADTQYF
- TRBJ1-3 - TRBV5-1 TGCGCCAGCAGCGTGGGAACTGGAAACACCATATATTTT CASSVGTGNTIYF
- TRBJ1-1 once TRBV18 TGTGCCAGCTCACCAACGGCGGTCACTGAAGCTTTCTTT CASSPTAVTEAFF
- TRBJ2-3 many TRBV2 TGTGCCAGCAGCTTACAGGGCCCCCGAGTGAATACGCAGTATTTT CASSLQGPRVNTQYF
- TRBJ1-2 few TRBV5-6 TGTGCCAGCAGCCCTCCAGGGGACCTCTCTAACTATGGCTACACCTTC CASSPPGDLSNYGYTF
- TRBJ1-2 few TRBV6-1 TGTGCCAGCAGTGAAGAGATCATATATGGCTACACCTTC CASSEEIIYGYTF
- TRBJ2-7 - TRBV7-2 TGTGCCAGCAGCCTCCACACCTACGAGCAGTACTTC CASSLHTYEQYF
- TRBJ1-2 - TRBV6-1 TGTGCCAGCAGACCTACGGGATCCCCCTATGGCTACACCTTC CASRPTGSPYGYTF
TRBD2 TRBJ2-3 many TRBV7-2 TGTGCCAGCAGCCCCGGGACTAGCGGGGGAGATACGCAGTATTTT CASSPGTSGGDTQYF
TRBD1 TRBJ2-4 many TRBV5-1 TGCGCCAGCAGCCCCGGGACAGGCTGGGTTCAGTACTTC CASSPGTGWVQYF
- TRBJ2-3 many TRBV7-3 TGTGCCAGCACCGAAAAGGTGCAGGGCCCAGATACGCAGTATTTT CASTEKVQGPDTQYF
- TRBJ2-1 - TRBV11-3 TGTGCCAGCAGCTTGGGCTTTAATGAGCAGTTCTTC CASSLGFNEQFF